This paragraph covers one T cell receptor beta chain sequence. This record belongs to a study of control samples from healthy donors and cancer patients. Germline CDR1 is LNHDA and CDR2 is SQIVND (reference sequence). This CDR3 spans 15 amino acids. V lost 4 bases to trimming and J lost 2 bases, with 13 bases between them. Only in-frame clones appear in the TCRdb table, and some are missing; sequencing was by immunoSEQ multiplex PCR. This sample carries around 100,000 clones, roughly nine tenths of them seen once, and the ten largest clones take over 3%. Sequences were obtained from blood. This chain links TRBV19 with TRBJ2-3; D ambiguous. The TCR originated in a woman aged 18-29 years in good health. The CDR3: CASSTGRFVTDTQYF. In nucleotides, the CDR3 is TGTGCCAGTAGTACTGGTAGGTTTGTCACAGATACGCAGTATTTT.